This TCR beta chain was retrieved from a study of blood T cell repertoires in COVID-19. The overall study: The study drew acute and convalescent COVID-19 samples from the United States, Italy and Spain.

TCRdb's copy holds only in-frame clones and misses some; the assay was immunoSEQ multiplex PCR. The data hold about 180,000 clones, with approximately 86% observed a single time. Germline loops: CDR1 SEHNR, CDR2 FQNEAQ (reference sequence). The germline V and J ends were trimmed by 3 bases and 3 bases, with 11 bases remaining between them. The CDR3 contains 14 residues. The sample was peripheral blood. The rearrangement uses TRBV7-9 and TRBJ1-1; D is undetermined. This clonotype was obtained from a woman between 25 and 40 years old with active or convalescent COVID-19. The CDR3 spells CASSLRARDTEAFF. The CDR3 nucleotides are TGTGCCAGCAGCTTGAGGGCGCGGGACACTGAAGCTTTCTTT.